This T cell receptor beta chain derives from a study of T cell repertoires in cytomegalovirus infection. About the study: Evidence of both CMV infection and a matching HLA type came from public TCR beta signatures. Findings of the study overall: Predominance within the ex vivo response was attributable to HLA-C-restricted CMV-specific TCR beta clonotypes.

This CDR3 contains 10 residues. Germline V gene data show CDR1 as DFQATT and CDR2 as SNEGSKA (reference sequence). The V end was cut by 6 bases, the J end by 2 bases, with 2 bases between. TCRdb reprocessed the reads via MiXCR and lists one record per CDR3 protein. Of 97,000 or so distinct CDR3 sequences listed, about 15% are singletons. This clonotype was detected only a few times. Its antigen is not identified. The sample was PBMCs. V usage is TRBV20-1 and J usage is TRBJ1-5; D not resolved. The source of this sequence is a human donor in good health (CMV status not recorded). Some clones in this sample may be carry-over from other donors' samples. The CDR3: CSAGNQPQHF. CDR3 nucleotide sequence: TGCAGTGCCGGCAATCAGCCCCAGCATTTT.